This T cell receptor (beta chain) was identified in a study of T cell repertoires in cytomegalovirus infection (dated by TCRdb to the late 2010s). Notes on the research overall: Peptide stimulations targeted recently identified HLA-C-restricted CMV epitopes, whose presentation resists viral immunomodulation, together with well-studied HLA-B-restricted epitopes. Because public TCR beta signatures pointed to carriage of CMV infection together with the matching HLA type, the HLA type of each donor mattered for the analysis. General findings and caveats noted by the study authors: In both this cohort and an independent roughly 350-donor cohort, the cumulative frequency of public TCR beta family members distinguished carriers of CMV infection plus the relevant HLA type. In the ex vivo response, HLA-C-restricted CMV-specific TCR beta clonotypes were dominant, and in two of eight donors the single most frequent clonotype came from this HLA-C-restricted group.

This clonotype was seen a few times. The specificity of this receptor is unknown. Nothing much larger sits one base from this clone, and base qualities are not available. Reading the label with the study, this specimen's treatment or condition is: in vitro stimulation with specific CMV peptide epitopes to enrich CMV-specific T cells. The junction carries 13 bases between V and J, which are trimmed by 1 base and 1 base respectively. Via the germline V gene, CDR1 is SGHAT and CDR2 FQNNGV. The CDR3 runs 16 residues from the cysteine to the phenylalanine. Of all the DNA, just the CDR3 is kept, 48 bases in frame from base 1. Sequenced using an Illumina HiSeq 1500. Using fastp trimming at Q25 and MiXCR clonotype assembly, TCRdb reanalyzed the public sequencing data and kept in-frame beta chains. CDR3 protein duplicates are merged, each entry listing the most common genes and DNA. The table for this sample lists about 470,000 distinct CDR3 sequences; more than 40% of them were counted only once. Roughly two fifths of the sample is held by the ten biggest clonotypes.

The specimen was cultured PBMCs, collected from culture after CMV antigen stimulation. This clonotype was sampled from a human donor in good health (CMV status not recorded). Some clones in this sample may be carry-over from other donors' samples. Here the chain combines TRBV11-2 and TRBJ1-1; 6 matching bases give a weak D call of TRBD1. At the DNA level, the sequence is TGTGCCAGCAGCTTAGTGGTGACAGGTGGGAACACTGAAGCTTTCTTT. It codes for CASSLVVTGGNTEAFF.